This is a list of T cell receptor beta chains from one sample in a study of blood T cell repertoires in COVID-19. The repertoire was sequenced with immunoSEQ multiplex PCR; TCRdb's copy has only in-frame clones and lacks some. The table has 200,000 to 300,000 clones, about 86% seen once; the top ten hold 8.9%. The sequenced material came from peripheral blood. These receptors originate from a man older than 75 with acute or convalescent COVID-19. Both conserved end residues are part of each CDR3. Fields, in order: J gene, D gene, V gene, clone size, CDR3 DNA, CDR3 protein. D genes are given only for firm matches. Clone size is shown for a subset of rows, as once, few, many or a class of expanded clone.

j_call: TRBJ1-5
d_call: TRBD1
v_call: TRBV7-9
clone_size: few
cdr3_nt: TGTGCCAGCAGCCCCCGGACAGGGGGCCAGCCCCAGCATTTT
cdr3_aa: CASSPRTGGQPQHF

j_call: TRBJ2-7
d_call: TRBD1
v_call: TRBV6-5
clone_size: few
cdr3_nt: TGTGCCAGCAGTTCCCGGGACAGGGGCTCCTCCTACGAGCAGTACTTC
cdr3_aa: CASSSRDRGSSYEQYF

j_call: TRBJ2-7
d_call: -
v_call: TRBV3-1/TRBV3-2
clone_size: -
cdr3_nt: TGTGCCAGCAGCCCAGCGCCTCACGCGAGCAGTGTATTC
cdr3_aa: CASSPAPHASSVF

j_call: TRBJ2-3
d_call: -
v_call: TRBV3-1/TRBV3-2
clone_size: -
cdr3_nt: TGTGCCAGCAGCCAAGATAGGGGTACGCAGTATTTT
cdr3_aa: CASSQDRGTQYF

j_call: TRBJ1-5
d_call: -
v_call: TRBV24-1
clone_size: -
cdr3_nt: TGTGCCACCAGTCAGCAGGGTAGCAATCAGCCCCAGCATTTT
cdr3_aa: CATSQQGSNQPQHF

j_call: TRBJ1-5
d_call: TRBD1
v_call: TRBV24-1
clone_size: -
cdr3_nt: TGTGCCACCAGCGACAGGGGTAGCAATCAGCCCCAGCATTTT
cdr3_aa: CATSDRGSNQPQHF

j_call: TRBJ2-7
d_call: -
v_call: TRBV12-3/TRBV12-4
clone_size: -
cdr3_nt: TGTGCCAGCAGTTTAGAAGCAAGAAAGCAGTACTTC
cdr3_aa: CASSLEARKQYF

j_call: TRBJ1-1
d_call: TRBD1
v_call: TRBV10-3
clone_size: -
cdr3_nt: TGTGCCATCAGTGATGGACAGGGCTTCGGCACTGAAGCTTTCTTT
cdr3_aa: CAISDGQGFGTEAFF

j_call: TRBJ1-6
d_call: -
v_call: TRBV6-5
clone_size: -
cdr3_nt: TGTGCCAGCAGTTACTCGGCAGGGTTAAATTCACCCCTCCACTTT
cdr3_aa: CASSYSAGLNSPLHF

j_call: TRBJ1-1
d_call: TRBD1
v_call: TRBV5-1
clone_size: -
cdr3_nt: TGCGCCAGCAGCTGGACGGGACAGGGCAACACTGAAGCTTTCTTT
cdr3_aa: CASSWTGQGNTEAFF

j_call: TRBJ1-5
d_call: TRBD1
v_call: TRBV6-5
clone_size: -
cdr3_nt: TGTGCCAGCAGTTACTCGGAAACAGGGGCCCAGCATTTT
cdr3_aa: CASSYSETGAQHF

j_call: TRBJ1-5
d_call: TRBD1
v_call: TRBV5-4
clone_size: -
cdr3_nt: TGTGCCAGCAGCTTGGACGGACAGGGAAATCAGCCCCAGCATTTT
cdr3_aa: CASSLDGQGNQPQHF

j_call: TRBJ2-7
d_call: -
v_call: TRBV7-9
clone_size: -
cdr3_nt: TGTGCCGCCGGACAGAGGGCATACGAGCAGTACTTC
cdr3_aa: CAAGQRAYEQYF

j_call: TRBJ2-7
d_call: -
v_call: TRBV7-2
clone_size: -
cdr3_nt: TGTGCCAGCAGCCTGCAGCAGGGGTACGAGCAGTACTTC
cdr3_aa: CASSLQQGYEQYF

j_call: TRBJ2-1
d_call: TRBD2
v_call: TRBV12-5
clone_size: -
cdr3_nt: TGTGCTAGCTTACAAGCGGGAGCATATGAGCAGTTCTTC
cdr3_aa: CASLQAGAYEQFF

j_call: TRBJ1-1
d_call: -
v_call: TRBV7-9
clone_size: -
cdr3_nt: TGTGCCAGCAGGTATTACACAGTCCCCACGGAAGCTTTCTTT
cdr3_aa: CASRYYTVPTEAFF

j_call: TRBJ1-3
d_call: -
v_call: TRBV5-8
clone_size: -
cdr3_nt: TGTGCCAGCAGCTTGGACGGTGGCTCTGGAAACACCATATATTTT
cdr3_aa: CASSLDGGSGNTIYF

j_call: TRBJ2-2
d_call: TRBD1
v_call: TRBV11-2
clone_size: once
cdr3_nt: TGTGCCAGCAGCTTAAAGGCGGGCGGACAGGGGAAAACCGGGGAGCTGTTTTTT
cdr3_aa: CASSLKAGGQGKTGELFF

j_call: TRBJ1-2
d_call: TRBD1
v_call: TRBV5-1
clone_size: -
cdr3_nt: TGCGCCAGCAGCGTGACAGGGGACGGCTACACCTTC
cdr3_aa: CASSVTGDGYTF

j_call: TRBJ1-4
d_call: TRBD1
v_call: TRBV5-1
clone_size: -
cdr3_nt: TGCGCCAGCAGCCCAGGCGACAGGGTCACTAATGAAAAACTGTTTTTT
cdr3_aa: CASSPGDRVTNEKLFF

j_call: TRBJ2-1
d_call: TRBD2
v_call: TRBV6-5
clone_size: -
cdr3_nt: TGTGCCAGCAGTTACGAACTAGCGGGGGTGAGTGAGCAGTTCTTC
cdr3_aa: CASSYELAGVSEQFF

j_call: TRBJ2-4
d_call: -
v_call: TRBV12-5
clone_size: -
cdr3_nt: TGTGCTAGTGGTTTGGTACTAGGAGCCAAAAACATTCAGTACTTC
cdr3_aa: CASGLVLGAKNIQYF

j_call: TRBJ1-2
d_call: -
v_call: TRBV5-4
clone_size: -
cdr3_nt: TGTGCCAGCAGCTTGGGTCACGGGGATTATGGCTACACCTTC
cdr3_aa: CASSLGHGDYGYTF